A single count supports the clone carrying this T cell receptor beta chain. Its antigen is as yet unknown. The data were obtained in a study of CD8 T cells in ankylosing spondylitis. General study findings and limits: A motif in TCR beta, a set of roughly eight highly homologous variants, appeared characteristic of ankylosing spondylitis blood. Matched ankylosing spondylitis synovial fluid reportedly showed significant enrichment of disease-linked clones.

Quantitative 5'-RACE with molecular barcodes generated TCR beta libraries. TCRdb fed the 5' RACE reads into MiXCR, producing one record per CDR3 protein. The sample lists 150,000 to 200,000 distinct CDR3 sequences; approximately 13% were seen once. The origin of this receptor is a female donor with ankylosing spondylitis or in good health (not recorded which). Source material: blood, either unsorted or a sorted T cell fraction (not recorded which).

CDR3 amino acids: CASSPSFETDDNSPLHF. The CDR3 DNA sequence: TGTGCCAGCTCACCATCCTTCGAGACAGACGATAATTCACCCCTCCACTTT. The rearrangement joins TRBV18 to TRBJ1-6; D is perhaps TRBD1 (5 bases). Trimming took 2 bases from V and 5 from J, leaving 16 bases between them. The CDR3 is 17 residues long. Germline values: CDR1 KGHSH, CDR2 LQKENI.